This T cell receptor beta chain was found in a study of T cells in Graves' hyperthyroidism and ophthalmopathy (dated by TCRdb to between 2018 and 2021). A note on the overall study: To identify TCR V-J signatures that set the groups apart, the researchers used a discovery cohort of about a hundred patients, made up of under 45 with Graves' ophthalmopathy and 57 with stable Graves' hyperthyroidism. Prospective prediction of ophthalmopathy was tested in an independent validation cohort consisting of some 19 hyperthyroidism patients and 15 to 17 patients who later progressed to ophthalmopathy. The 100 or so discovery patients were divided at random into training and test sets in a 7:3 ratio. In about 6 Graves' hyperthyroidism patients, the study also compared T-cell repertoires from thyroid tissue with T-cell repertoires from blood. After sampling, hyperthyroidism patients received methimazole starting at 30 mg daily, and ophthalmopathy patients received high-dose intravenous methylprednisolone. The paper reports TCR Vbeta CDR3 sequencing of approximately 140 peripheral blood samples: approximately 41 ophthalmopathy, roughly 74 hyperthyroidism and around 17 progressor patients.

The paper as a whole reports these results and caveats: A 13 V-J signature model separated ophthalmopathy from stable hyperthyroidism, with roughly 88% sensitivity and roughly 82% specificity in cross-validation and 80%/75% in testing. In validation, the model predicted progression to ophthalmopathy with approximately 69% sensitivity and approximately 74% specificity, a median of approximately 6.5 months before onset. Sample size was not statistically predetermined, and investigators were not blinded to group allocation. Most expanded thyroid clonotypes (frequency above 0.001) were also found in blood, which suggests that blood repertoires may mirror thyroid immune responses.

This clonotype was seen repeatedly, ten times or more. What antigen it recognizes has not been identified. There are no base qualities to consult, and no much larger clone falls within one base. Any patient with an uncontrolled infection, another autoimmune disease, pregnancy or lactation was excluded. Diagnoses were established on the basis of clinical symptoms, serum thyroxine and TRAb, thyroid ultrasound, and orbital computed tomography. Trizol reagent was used to extract total RNA, and RNA quality was then checked on an Agilent 2100 Bioanalyzer. Deletion took 6 bases off V and 7 bases off J, with a span of 13 bases between the germline ends. As encoded in the germline V gene, CDR1 is MDHEN while CDR2 is SYDVKM. The CDR3 goes from the cysteine to the phenylalanine over 14 residues. The read is trimmed to its CDR3 DNA, 42 bases read in frame from base 1. TCR beta CDR3 regions were amplified from RNA transcripts. The TCR CDR3 was subjected to a first round of RT-PCR using the HTBI primer set and the Qiagen OneStep RT-PCR kit. Libraries were constructed in a second round of multiplex PCR, after which size selection and purification were performed. Paired-end sequencing of the libraries was performed with 100 bp reads on an Illumina HiSeq2000. On the authors' methods: SOAPnuke was used to process the raw data, removing reads that contained adapters or uncalled bases, had a mean Phred below 15, or lacked an exact match to the constant primer or identifier. High-quality paired reads were merged with COPE v1.2.5, and unique nucleotide sequences were defined as clonotypes. MiTCR v1.1 was used to align clonotypes to the IMGT TRBV, TRBD and TRBJ reference segments. Only V-J combinations with frequency above 0.0001, covering 99.2% of repertoires, were analysed. A TCS score was defined as the ratio between F50 (clonal expansion) and ExV (chaos), using BLOSUM62-based TCRdist between CDR3 peptides within each V-J. Welch's t-statistics and random forest reduced roughly 500 V-J features to 13, which were used in a naive Bayes classifier (R e1071). The Morisita-Horn index was used to measure how similar the thyroid and blood repertoires were. TCRdb trimmed public reads at Q25 via fastp, called clones via MiXCR and kept in-frame beta chains. Rows with a matching CDR3 protein are joined into one entry that keeps the most common DNA and genes. The V and J calls, along with clone size, are taken from TCRdb and not from the paper's own processing. Recorded for this sample are 480,000 or so distinct CDR3 sequences; 40% to 55% of them occurred a single time. The ten biggest clones cover about 45% of the sample.

The clonotype originates from an adult woman with Graves' disease, either hyperthyroidism or ophthalmopathy (not recorded which). The V gene is TRBV28 and the J gene is TRBJ1-6; no D gene is confidently identified. Sequencing was carried out using peripheral blood or thyroid tissue (not recorded which). The CDR3 amino acid sequence is: CASSETVHNSPLHF. In nucleotides, the sequence is TGTGCCAGCAGCGAGACGGTACACAATTCACCCCTCCACTTT.